One and the same sample provided the 2 T cell receptor beta chains below, sequenced in a study of blood T cell repertoires in COVID-19 (dated by TCRdb to 2019 to 2021). The method was the immunoSEQ multiplex PCR assay. What TCRdb holds here is the immuneACCESS table cut down to in-frame rearrangements. Part of the clones is not present; checked against another copy, under half of the missing clones reflect an unresolved V gene, and the others are unexplained. This sample holds tens of thousands of clones; more than 90% were observed only once. The top ten clonotypes cover around 14% of the sample. Sequenced: peripheral blood. These TCRs come from a human donor with active COVID-19. The donor label of this sample is uncertain.

This clone has only a few counts. The chain has TRBV4-2 and TRBJ2-3; 10 bases map to TRBD2. Germline V gene data show CDR1 as LGHNA and CDR2 as YNFKEQ. The CDR3 consists of 15 residues. J gave up 4 bases and V 1 base, and 2 bases lay outside the gene matches. The CDR3 here is CASSQGAGGADTQYF. The DNA of the CDR3 is TGTGCCAGCAGCCAAGGAGCGGGAGGGGCAGATACGCAGTATTTT.

J is TRBJ1-5 and V is TRBV18; no clear D gene. Germline V gene lookup returns CDR1 KGHSH and CDR2 LQKENI. The ends were cut back, 6 bases at V and 6 bases at J, with 12 bases in the middle. The CDR3 extends over 13 amino acids. The CDR3 loop is CASSRTEGQPQHF. For the CDR3, the DNA is TGTGCCAGCTCTCGAACAGAGGGTCAGCCCCAGCATTTT.